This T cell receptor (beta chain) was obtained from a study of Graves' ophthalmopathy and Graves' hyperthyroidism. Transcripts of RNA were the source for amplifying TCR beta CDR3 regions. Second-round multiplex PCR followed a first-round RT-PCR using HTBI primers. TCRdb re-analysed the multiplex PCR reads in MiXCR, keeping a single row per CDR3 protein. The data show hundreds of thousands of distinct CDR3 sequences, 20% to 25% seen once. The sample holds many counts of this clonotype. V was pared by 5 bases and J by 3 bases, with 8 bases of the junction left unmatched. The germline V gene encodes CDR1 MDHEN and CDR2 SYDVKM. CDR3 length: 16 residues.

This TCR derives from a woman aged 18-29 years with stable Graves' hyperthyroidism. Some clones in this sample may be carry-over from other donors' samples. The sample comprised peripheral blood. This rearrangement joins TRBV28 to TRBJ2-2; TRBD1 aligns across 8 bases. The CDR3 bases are TGTGCCAGCAGTCCGCTCCAGGGGGCGGACACCGGGGAGCTGTTTTTT. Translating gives CASSPLQGADTGELFF.